This T cell receptor beta chain was sequenced for a study of CD8+ T cells in alopecia areata. Study-wide findings and caveats: Normal scalp had lower clonality than lesional scalp, with alopecia totalis/universalis lesions showing this most strongly.

Reverse transcribed after extraction, RNA yielded cDNA as the sequencing template. The repertoire was sequenced with immunoSEQ multiplex PCR; TCRdb's copy has only in-frame clones and lacks some. This table holds around 120,000 clones, about 50% found once. V lost 4 bases, J lost 7 bases, and 6 bases stayed unmatched. The V gene's germline CDR1 is MNHEY and CDR2 SMNVEV (reference sequence). The CDR3 contains 13 residues. A word on this clone: Antigen unknown.

This sequence was found in a human donor with alopecia areata. The chain combines TRBV27 with TRBJ1-2; 7 nucleotides match TRBD1. The sequencing input was NKG2D-low CD8+ T cells sorted from blood. CDR3 sequence (DNA): TGTGCCAGCAGTTCAGGGGGAAGAGGTGGCTACACCTTC. This codes for CASSSGGRGGYTF.